This T cell receptor beta chain was profiled in a study of T cell repertoires in cytomegalovirus infection. For the study at large: Epitope selection comprised recently identified HLA-C-restricted CMV epitopes and well-studied HLA-B-restricted CMV epitopes.

V was pared by 1 base and J by 0 bases, with 9 bases between. The germline CDR1 and CDR2 sequences are MGHRA and YSYEKL. The CDR3 totals 15 residues. This clonotype was counted between two and nine times. Its antigen is as yet unknown. TCRdb called the reads again in MiXCR, with one record for every CDR3 protein. The repertoire holds fewer than 55,000 distinct CDR3 sequences, with around a fifth as singletons. The rearrangement uses TRBV4-1 and TRBJ1-1; no firm D call. The sample consisted of CD8+ T cells from cultured PBMCs, taken from culture after CMV antigen stimulation. The clonotype was recovered from a human donor in good health (CMV status not recorded). Some clones in this sample may be carry-over from other donors' samples. The CDR3, as DNA: TGCGCCAGCAGCCAAGGGACGGTCATGAACACTGAAGCTTTCTTT. It translates to CASSQGTVMNTEAFF.